Listed below are T cell receptor beta chains from one sample, sequenced in a study of OX40 agonist ivuxolimab in advanced cancers. Repertoires were generated with immunoSEQ multiplex PCR, while TCRdb's copy carries only in-frame clones and drops some. Of tens of thousands of clones listed, roughly 80% are singletons. This specimen consisted of CD4+ or CD8+ T cells sorted from blood, obtained in a trial of the OX40 agonist ivuxolimab. Every receptor here comes from an adult with an advanced solid tumor such as melanoma, head and neck, liver or kidney cancer. Both conserved end residues are part of each CDR3. Fields, in order: D gene, V gene, J gene, clone size, CDR3 protein, CDR3 DNA. D genes are given only for firm matches. The listing skips clone size in some rows; elsewhere it reads once, few, many or a size class.

d_gene: -
v_gene: TRBV7-8
j_gene: TRBJ2-7
abundance: -
CDR3aa: CASSLVLGGSYEQYF
CDR3nt: TGTGCCAGCAGCTTAGTCCTGGGGGGATCGTACGAGCAGTACTTC

d_gene: TRBD1
v_gene: TRBV19
j_gene: TRBJ1-2
abundance: -
CDR3aa: CASTAGGRGWYGYTF
CDR3nt: TGTGCCAGTACCGCAGGGGGCAGGGGTTGGTATGGCTACACCTTC

d_gene: TRBD1
v_gene: TRBV29-1
j_gene: TRBJ1-1
abundance: -
CDR3aa: CSGDRGKNTEAFF
CDR3nt: TGCAGCGGTGACAGGGGTAAAAACACTGAAGCTTTCTTT

d_gene: -
v_gene: TRBV2
j_gene: TRBJ1-5
abundance: -
CDR3aa: CASRAGLSNQPQHF
CDR3nt: TGTGCCAGCAGGGCGGGGTTAAGCAATCAGCCCCAGCATTTT

d_gene: TRBD2
v_gene: TRBV7-8
j_gene: TRBJ2-1
abundance: -
CDR3aa: CASSLGGSGSPQFF
CDR3nt: TGTGCCAGCAGCCTAGGGGGTAGCGGGAGCCCCCAGTTCTTC

d_gene: TRBD1
v_gene: TRBV5-1
j_gene: TRBJ1-1
abundance: -
CDR3aa: CASSGGQQGTEAFF
CDR3nt: TGCGCCAGCAGCGGGGGACAGCAAGGTACTGAAGCTTTCTTT

d_gene: -
v_gene: TRBV7-9
j_gene: TRBJ2-1
abundance: -
CDR3aa: CASSLAGSPSYNEQFF
CDR3nt: TGTGCCAGCAGCTTAGCCGGGAGTCCCTCCTACAATGAGCAGTTCTTC

d_gene: -
v_gene: TRBV4-3
j_gene: TRBJ1-2
abundance: -
CDR3aa: CASSQDRGGGYTF
CDR3nt: TGCGCCAGCAGCCAAGATCGGGGTGGAGGCTACACCTTC

d_gene: -
v_gene: TRBV2
j_gene: TRBJ1-4
abundance: -
CDR3aa: CASRIREVVGEKLFF
CDR3nt: TGTGCCAGCAGGATCCGTGAGGTTGTTGGTGAAAAACTGTTTTTT

d_gene: -
v_gene: TRBV11-3
j_gene: TRBJ2-3
abundance: -
CDR3aa: CASGHYTDTQYF
CDR3nt: TGTGCCAGCGGCCATTACACAGATACGCAGTATTTT

d_gene: -
v_gene: TRBV27
j_gene: TRBJ1-1
abundance: -
CDR3aa: CASSLSRDTEAFF
CDR3nt: TGTGCCAGCAGTTTATCGAGGGACACTGAAGCTTTCTTT

d_gene: TRBD1
v_gene: TRBV7-9
j_gene: TRBJ1-2
abundance: -
CDR3aa: CASSSEGQVYGYTF
CDR3nt: TGTGCCAGCAGCTCCGAGGGACAGGTTTATGGCTACACCTTC

d_gene: -
v_gene: TRBV11-3
j_gene: TRBJ2-5
abundance: -
CDR3aa: CASRERGSQETQYF
CDR3nt: TGTGCCAGCAGAGAACGGGGCAGCCAAGAGACCCAGTACTTC

d_gene: -
v_gene: TRBV2
j_gene: TRBJ1-1
abundance: -
CDR3aa: CASTLGLSNTEAFF
CDR3nt: TGTGCCAGCACACTCGGATTATCGAACACTGAAGCTTTCTTT

d_gene: -
v_gene: TRBV5-5
j_gene: TRBJ2-1
abundance: -
CDR3aa: CASSLVWADNEQFF
CDR3nt: TGTGCCAGCAGCTTGGTATGGGCTGACAATGAGCAGTTCTTC

d_gene: TRBD2
v_gene: TRBV18
j_gene: TRBJ2-1
abundance: -
CDR3aa: CASSPSAGGVYNEQFF
CDR3nt: TGTGCCAGCTCACCATCAGCGGGGGGGGTTTACAATGAGCAGTTCTTC

d_gene: TRBD1
v_gene: TRBV30
j_gene: TRBJ1-1
abundance: few
CDR3aa: CAWSLGTANTEAFF
CDR3nt: TGTGCCTGGAGCCTAGGGACAGCGAACACTGAAGCTTTCTTT

d_gene: -
v_gene: TRBV7-3
j_gene: TRBJ2-1
abundance: -
CDR3aa: CASSKSGQTEQFF
CDR3nt: TGTGCCAGCAGCAAATCGGGACAAACTGAGCAGTTCTTC

d_gene: TRBD2
v_gene: TRBV10-1
j_gene: TRBJ2-3
abundance: -
CDR3aa: CASSAGGADTQYF
CDR3nt: TGCGCCAGCAGTGCCGGGGGGGCAGATACGCAGTATTTT

d_gene: -
v_gene: TRBV7-2
j_gene: TRBJ1-6
abundance: -
CDR3aa: CASSSGPLTSPLHF
CDR3nt: TGTGCCAGCAGCTCAGGGCCTTTAACTTCACCCCTCCACTTT

d_gene: TRBD1
v_gene: TRBV7-9
j_gene: TRBJ2-5
abundance: once
CDR3aa: CASSLGQGLRETQYF
CDR3nt: TGTGCCAGCAGCCTGGGACAGGGTCTCCGGGAGACCCAGTACTTC

d_gene: TRBD1
v_gene: TRBV7-4
j_gene: TRBJ2-3
abundance: -
CDR3aa: CASSPRTGLATDTQYF
CDR3nt: TGTGCCAGCAGCCCCAGGACAGGGCTAGCAACAGATACGCAGTATTTT

d_gene: -
v_gene: TRBV13
j_gene: TRBJ2-7
abundance: few
CDR3aa: CASSLRQTYEQYF
CDR3nt: TGTGCCAGCAGCTTACGACAGACCTACGAGCAGTACTTC

d_gene: -
v_gene: TRBV15
j_gene: TRBJ2-5
abundance: -
CDR3aa: CATSRDWAERSIETQYF
CDR3nt: TGTGCCACCAGCAGAGACTGGGCGGAGCGATCCATTGAGACCCAGTACTTC

d_gene: -
v_gene: TRBV6-5
j_gene: TRBJ2-7
abundance: few
CDR3aa: CASSSSLYEQYF
CDR3nt: TGTGCCAGCAGTTCATCCCTCTACGAGCAGTACTTC

d_gene: -
v_gene: TRBV7-3
j_gene: TRBJ1-6
abundance: -
CDR3aa: CASSLGGSYNSPLHF
CDR3nt: TGTGCCAGCAGCCTTGGGGGTTCCTATAATTCACCCCTCCACTTT

d_gene: -
v_gene: TRBV4-3
j_gene: TRBJ2-2
abundance: -
CDR3aa: CASSQGVGLFF
CDR3nt: TGCGCCAGCAGCCAAGGGGTGGGACTGTTTTTT

d_gene: TRBD1
v_gene: TRBV7-3
j_gene: TRBJ2-7
abundance: -
CDR3aa: CASSIRTGSYEQYF
CDR3nt: TGTGCCAGCAGCATCCGGACAGGGAGCTACGAGCAGTACTTC

d_gene: TRBD1
v_gene: TRBV4-2
j_gene: TRBJ2-7
abundance: once
CDR3aa: CASSLRQGNSYEQYF
CDR3nt: TGTGCCAGCAGCCTGAGACAGGGAAACTCCTACGAGCAGTACTTC

d_gene: -
v_gene: TRBV30
j_gene: TRBJ1-3
abundance: few
CDR3aa: CAWSGGPGVWAGNTIYF
CDR3nt: TGTGCCTGGAGTGGGGGACCTGGGGTGTGGGCTGGAAACACCATATATTTT

d_gene: TRBD1
v_gene: TRBV6-1
j_gene: TRBJ2-7
abundance: few
CDR3aa: CASSEYVGWDSSYEQYF
CDR3nt: TGTGCCAGCAGTGAATATGTAGGTTGGGACAGCTCCTACGAGCAGTACTTC

d_gene: -
v_gene: TRBV2
j_gene: TRBJ1-1
abundance: once
CDR3aa: CASRTEMNTEAFF
CDR3nt: TGTGCCAGCAGGACAGAAATGAACACTGAAGCTTTCTTT